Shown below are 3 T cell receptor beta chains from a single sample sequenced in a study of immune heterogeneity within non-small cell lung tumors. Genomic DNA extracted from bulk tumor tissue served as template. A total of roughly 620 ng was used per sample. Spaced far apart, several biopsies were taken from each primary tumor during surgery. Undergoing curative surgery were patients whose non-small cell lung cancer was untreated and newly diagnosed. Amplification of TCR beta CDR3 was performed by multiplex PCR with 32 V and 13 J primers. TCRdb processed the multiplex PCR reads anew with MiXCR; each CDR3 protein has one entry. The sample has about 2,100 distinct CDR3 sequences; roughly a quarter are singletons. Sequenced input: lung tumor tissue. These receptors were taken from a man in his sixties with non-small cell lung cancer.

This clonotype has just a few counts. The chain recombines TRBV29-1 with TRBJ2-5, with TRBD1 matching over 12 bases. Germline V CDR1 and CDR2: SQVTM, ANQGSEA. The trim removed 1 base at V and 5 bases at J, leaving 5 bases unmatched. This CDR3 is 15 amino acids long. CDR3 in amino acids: CSVEGDRGRAETQYF. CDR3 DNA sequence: TGCAGCGTTGAAGGGGACAGGGGGCGTGCGGAGACCCAGTACTTC.

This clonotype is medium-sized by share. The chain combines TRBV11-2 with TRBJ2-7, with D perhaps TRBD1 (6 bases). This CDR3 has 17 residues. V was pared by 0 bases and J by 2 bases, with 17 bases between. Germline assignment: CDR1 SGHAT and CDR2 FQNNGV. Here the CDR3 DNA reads TGTGCCAGCAGCTTAGAAGGTGTTGCAGGGGCGGCCTACGAGCAGTACTTC. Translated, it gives CASSLEGVAGAAYEQYF.

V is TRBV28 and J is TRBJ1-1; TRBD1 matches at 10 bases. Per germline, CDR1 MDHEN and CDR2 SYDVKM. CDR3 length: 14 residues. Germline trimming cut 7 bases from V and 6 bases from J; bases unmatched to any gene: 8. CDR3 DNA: TGTGCCAGCAAGATCCCTGGGACAGGGGCTGAAGCTTTCTTT. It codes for CASKIPGTGAEAFF.